The 21 T cell receptor beta chains presented below share a single source sample, sequenced in a study of prognosis after radiotherapy for stage I lung cancer. CDR3 of TCR beta was amplified from genomic DNA via a two-round multiplex PCR. Primers targeting each individual TRBV and TRBJ gene were applied in first-round PCR. TCRdb re-called the multiplex PCR reads through MiXCR, storing one row per CDR3 protein. The sample has some 39,000 distinct CDR3 sequences, around 24% seen once; the top ten hold less than 30%. Sequenced material: PBMCs, taken before or after stereotactic body radiation therapy (not recorded which). Receptors originate from a donor aged 50 or older with non-small cell lung cancer.

For this clonotype: At one boundary the junction diverges from the germline segment, which might be a read error. The chain carries TRBV27 and TRBJ2-3; 7 bases agree with TRBD2. This CDR3 has 16 amino acids. Germline values: CDR1 MNHEY, CDR2 SMNVEV (reference sequence). The DNA of the CDR3 is TGTGTCAGCACTAGAAAGCCAGGACTAGTGACAGATACGCAGTATTTT. It translates to CVSTRKPGLVTDTQYF.

At least ten counts were recorded for this clonotype. The chain uses TRBV2 and TRBJ1-1; D possibly corresponds to TRBD1 (6 bases). This CDR3 is 14 amino acids long. From germline, CDR1 is SNHLY and CDR2 FYNNEI. Trimming pared 6 bases from V and 6 bases from J, leaving 17 bases between. CDR3 bases: TGTGCCAGCAGGGGCAGGGGAACTCTGGCTGAAGCTTTCTTT. Protein sequence: CASRGRGTLAEAFF.

This clonotype occurred many times. The chain couples TRBV2 to TRBJ1-3; TRBD1 is a possible D gene (5 bases). The CDR3 extends over 16 amino acids. Trimming removed 8 bases at V and 0 bases at J, with 17 bases between. Germline V gene sequence: CDR1 SNHLY, CDR2 FYNNEI. CDR3 residues: CASERDLLRSGNTIYF. In nucleotides, the CDR3 is TGTGCCAGCGAAAGGGACCTTCTACGCTCTGGAAACACCATATATTTT.

At least ten counts were recorded for this clonotype. The rearrangement links TRBV4-1 to TRBJ2-2; D unclear. Germline-derived CDR1 and CDR2 are MGHRA and YSYEKL. The length of the CDR3 is 16 residues. Trimming took off 4 bases at V and 2 bases at J, with 14 bases between the two ends. In DNA form, the CDR3 reads TGCGCCAGCAGCCCTCTCCAACGAATTAACACCGGGGAGCTGTTTTTT. Protein sequence: CASSPLQRINTGELFF.

This clonotype was observed at least ten times. Sequence at one end of the junction differs from germline and may be a read error. J is TRBJ2-2 and V is TRBV3-1; possible D gene TRBD2, 6 bases. This CDR3 region has 16 residues. Germline CDR1 LGHDT, CDR2 YNNKEL (reference sequence). CDR3 protein: CASNQDELAWTGELFF. CDR3 DNA sequence: TGTGCCAGCAACCAAGATGAGCTAGCGTGGACCGGGGAGCTGTTTTTT.

Concerning this clonotype: This may arise from a read error, as a much more abundant clone is one base away. The gene calls are TRBV12-3 or TRBV12-4 and TRBJ1-2; 7 bases match TRBD1. The length of the CDR3 is 15 residues. Trimming at V came to 5 bases and at J to 5 bases, leaving 11 bases not matched to a gene. The DNA of the CDR3 is TGTGCCAGCAGTCTCGCAGGGGGGGCCCTTTATGGCTACACCTTC. This encodes CASSLAGGALYGYTF.

This clonotype was recorded many times. The chain combines TRBV7-2 with TRBJ2-1, with 8 bases fitting TRBD1. Germline assignment: CDR1 SGHTA and CDR2 FQGNSA. The junction had 7 bases not matched to a gene; V was cut back by 4 bases and J by 5 bases. The length of the CDR3 is 15 residues. The CDR3 reads CASSSRGLMDNEQFF. CDR3 sequence (DNA): TGTGCCAGCAGCTCCAGGGGGCTGATGGACAATGAGCAGTTCTTC.

The chain combines TRBV5-1 with TRBJ2-1; either TRBD1 or TRBD2 may fit D (6 bases each). CDR1 and CDR2 (germline): SGHRS, YFSETQ. The CDR3 contains 16 residues. The V and J ends lost 5 bases and 0 bases respectively, with 15 bases between them. The CDR3 DNA is TGCGCCAGCAGAAGCCGAGGGGGGAGCTCCTACAATGAGCAGTTCTTC. Protein: CASRSRGGSSYNEQFF.

The chain carries TRBV3-1 and TRBJ2-2; 7 bases are shared with TRBD1. The CDR3 loop spans 13 amino acids. V was clipped by 2 bases and J by 6 bases; unmatched bases: 0. CDR1 and CDR2 from the germline V gene are LGHDT and YNNKEL (reference sequence). This chain's CDR3 is CASSQQGAGELFF. CDR3 sequence (DNA): TGTGCCAGCAGCCAACAGGGGGCCGGGGAGCTGTTTTTT.

This clonotype was recorded many times. J is TRBJ2-1 and V is TRBV9; possibly TRBD2 for D (5 bases). Per the germline V gene, CDR1 is SGDLS and CDR2 is YYNGEE. This CDR3 comprises 17 residues. Trimming left V 3 bases short and J 0 bases short, with 16 bases between. This CDR3 reads CASSARLAYSSYNEQFF. In nucleotides, the CDR3 is TGTGCCAGCAGCGCCCGATTAGCGTACAGCTCCTACAATGAGCAGTTCTTC.

Ten or more counts support this clonotype. The rearrangement links TRBV2 to TRBJ2-7; a weak D match, TRBD1 (5 bases). Germline lookup yields CDR1 SNHLY and CDR2 FYNNEI. This CDR3 is 16 amino acids long. Trimming took off 3 bases at V and 0 bases at J, with 15 bases between the two ends. CDR3 sequence: CASSEVTVVNSYEQYF. In nucleotides, the CDR3 is TGTGCCAGCAGTGAGGTGACAGTAGTAAACTCCTACGAGCAGTACTTC. The full variable domain, with the rest looked up from reference TRBV2 and TRBJ2-7, is EPEVTQTPSHQVTQMGQEVILRCVPISNHLYFYWYRQILGQKVEFLVSFYNNEISEKSEIFDDQFSVERPDGSNFTLKIRSTKLEDSAMYFCASSEVTVVNSYEQYFGPGTRLTVT.

A note on this clonotype: This likely reflects a read error, since a far larger clone is one base away. The gene calls are TRBV7-9 and TRBJ2-7; a possible D gene is TRBD2 (5 bases). The germline gives CDR1 SEHNR, CDR2 FQNEAQ (reference sequence). Trimming shortened V by 5 bases and J by 6 bases, and 23 bases separated the two germline ends. The CDR3 has 16 residues. The CDR3, as DNA: TGTGCCAGCAGCCTAGAGGGCGGTAGCTGGAGCTCCGAGCAGTACTTC. Protein: CASSLEGGSWSSEQYF. The full variable domain, its missing parts supplied by reference TRBV7-9 and TRBJ2-7, is DTGVSQNPRHKITKRGQNVTFRCDPISEHNRLYWYRQTLGQGPEFLTYFQNEAQLEKSRLLSDRFSAERPKGSFSTLEIQRTEQGDSAMYLCASSLEGGSWSSEQYFGPGTRLTVT.

The sample holds many counts of this clonotype. The V and J genes are TRBV20-1 and TRBJ2-4; 7 bases fit TRBD2. Germline trimming cut 5 bases from V and 2 bases from J; bases unmatched to any gene: 9. Looked up from germline, CDR1 is DFQATT and CDR2 is SNEGSKA (reference sequence). This CDR3 is 15 amino acids long. The CDR3 loop is CSALPGGETKNIQYF. The CDR3 coding sequence is TGCAGTGCTTTACCGGGAGGAGAGACCAAAAACATTCAGTACTTC.

This clonotype was seen ten or more times. The chain carries TRBV24-1 and TRBJ2-1; D is unclear. CDR1 and CDR2 (germline): KGHDR, SFDVKD. The CDR3 sequence is 17 residues long. Trimming removed 3 bases from V and 4 bases from J, with 18 bases in between. The CDR3 protein is CATSDGLNPLRYNEQFF. CDR3 in DNA: TGTGCCACCAGTGATGGTCTGAATCCCCTTAGGTACAATGAGCAGTTCTTC.

This clonotype was counted ten times or more. This chain links TRBV5-1 with TRBJ2-5, with a tentative D call TRBD2 (6 bases). Germline V CDR1 and CDR2: SGHRS, YFSETQ. The CDR3 loop spans 15 amino acids. V shed 3 bases and J shed 3 bases, with 15 bases lying between them. The DNA of the CDR3 is TGCGCCAGCAGCTCTGGGGGGTCCCCCAAAGAGACCCAGTACTTC. Protein product: CASSSGGSPKETQYF.

Ten or more counts support this clonotype. The V gene is TRBV6-1, the J gene TRBJ1-3; no reliable D call. The CDR3 loop spans 15 amino acids. Trimming took 4 bases from V and 0 from J, leaving 10 bases between them. Germline-derived CDR1 and CDR2 are MNHNS and SASEGT. The DNA for the CDR3 is TGTGCCAGCAGTGTCACCAAACCCTCTGGAAACACCATATATTTT. This codes for CASSVTKPSGNTIYF.

At least ten counts were recorded for this clonotype. The rearrangement uses TRBV7-9 and TRBJ2-1; 12 bases align to TRBD2. In germline, CDR1 is SEHNR, CDR2 FQNEAQ (reference sequence). With V trimmed by 4 bases and J by 4 bases, 5 bases remained unmatched. The CDR3 loop spans 16 amino acids. The CDR3 sequence: CASSSTTSGGYNEQFF. For the CDR3, the DNA is TGTGCCAGCAGCTCTACGACTAGCGGGGGATACAATGAGCAGTTCTTC.

Details on this clonotype: A read error likely explains this, since a far larger clone differs by one base. This rearrangement joins TRBV7-2 to TRBJ2-6; the D call may be TRBD1 or TRBD2 (5 bases each). Germline CDR1 and CDR2: SGHTA and FQGNSA. This CDR3 comprises 18 residues. The V end lost 5 bases, the J end lost 0 bases, and 17 bases lay between the germline ends. The CDR3 protein is CASSPLGGTDSGANVLTF. The CDR3 DNA sequence: TGTGCCAGCAGCCCCCTCGGTGGGACCGACTCTGGGGCCAACGTCCTGACTTTC.

About this clonotype: A read error may account for a junction end that differs from germline. This chain joins TRBV7-3 and TRBJ2-2; D is ambiguous. Germline V CDR1 and CDR2: SGHTA, FQGTGA. This CDR3 contains 14 residues. Here the CDR3 reads CASSLMANAGELFF. The CDR3 nucleotides read TGTGCCAGTAGCTTAATGGCTAACGCCGGGGAGCTGTTTTTT.

This clonotype was detected ten times or more. The V gene is TRBV5-4, the J gene TRBJ2-1, with 7 positions matching TRBD2. Germline V gene lookup returns CDR1 SGHNT and CDR2 YYREEE (reference sequence). After removal of 4 bases from V and 3 bases from J, the junction contained 7 bases not matched to a gene. CDR3 length: 15 residues. The CDR3 is CASSDGLGIYNEQFF. CDR3 nucleotides: TGTGCCAGCAGCGATGGACTAGGGATCTACAATGAGCAGTTCTTC.

The table lists this clonotype with many counts. This chain joins TRBV27 and TRBJ2-1, with D uncertain. Germline V gene lookup returns CDR1 MNHEY and CDR2 SMNVEV (reference sequence). The CDR3 extends over 14 amino acids. Trimming shortened V by 6 bases and J by 2 bases, and 11 bases separated the two germline ends. CDR3 bases: TGTGCCAGCAGCCCCCGCTTCCCCTACAATGAGCAGTTCTTC. Translating it yields CASSPRFPYNEQFF.